Detailed here is one T cell receptor beta chain. This clonotype was seen a handful of times. Its cognate antigen has yet to be identified. No much larger clonotype is one base removed from it; base qualities were not supplied. The sample originates from a study of blood T cells in healthy people across ages (dated by TCRdb to 2014 to 2015). Regarding the research as a whole: In model experiments, template switching captured about one uniquely barcoded TCR beta cDNA molecule for every two T cells. Age-related changes in TCR beta repertoire diversity were measured in the study by deep sequencing normalized with unique cDNA molecular identifiers. The donors were split into four age groups: young (average about 16 years), middle-aged (39), aged (62) and long-lived (roughly 80). To avoid experimental bias, donors of different ages were distributed randomly across sequencing lanes. Using the same blood draw, the study looked at two additional independent replicas of 1 million unique cDNA reads for two donors, one aged 18 to 29 and the other aged 80 or older.

Library method: 5' RACE. TCRdb shows the sequencer as Illumina HiSeq 2500. A second PCR of 7 to 11 cycles was run with a J-beta primer mix and a sample-barcoded 5' primer. A template-switch 5' adaptor carrying 12 random nucleotides introduced a unique molecular identifier onto each TCR beta cDNA molecule. Each sample yielded at least 2.5 million CDR3-containing paired-end reads. First-strand cDNA was synthesized from all RNA with the Mint cDNA synthesis kit, primed by a TRBC-specific oligonucleotide. After uracil-DNA glycosylase treatment, a first 18-cycle PCR used universal primers M1SS and BC2_uni_R on all cDNA. The authors processed their data as follows. For normalization, 1 million high-quality reads, each with a distinct molecular identifier, were randomly selected from each sample. Instead of being binned into consensus sequences, reads with shared molecular identifiers were discarded. MiTCR, set to a Q25 quality threshold and the strictest error-elimination algorithm, was used for CDR3 identification, clonotype clustering and error correction. A nonparametric unseen species model using Euler transformation provided a lower-bound estimate of total TCR beta diversity. TCRdb handled the public reads itself, with Q25 trimming in fastp and clone calling in MiXCR, and kept productive beta chains. All rows with the same CDR3 protein become a single entry with the most common DNA and genes. These V and J calls derive from TCRdb rather than the authors' analysis. The sample table records about 1.6 million distinct CDR3 sequences; approximately 32% of these occur just once. The ten largest clones capture about 11% of the sample.

What the research found in general, with its limitations: Observed TCR beta diversity per million T cells fell roughly linearly with age, and a significant reduction was already apparent by age around 40. There was a strong correlation between observed TCR beta diversity and the percentage of naive T cells measured by flow cytometry. Bulk unsorted PBMC profiling prevented conclusive comparison of naive and antigen-experienced compartments. Total diversity estimates from one million sequenced T cells were considered lower bounds and underestimates. The CMV infection status of donors was not known, potentially confounding age-related changes in expanded clonotypes. Compared with the aged group, the long-lived group had more naive CD4+ T cells, fewer expanded clones and increased TCR diversity, suggesting age selection.

Systemically healthy Caucasian individuals from Russia, around 38 in total and aged about 6 to 100 years, were included as donors. Each donor gave approximately 9.3 milliliters of peripheral blood, collected into EDTA-treated Vacutainer tubes. Ficoll-Paque density-gradient centrifugation was used to isolate PBMCs, with at least 6.5 million per sample. Total RNA, at least 6 micrograms per sample, was extracted from PBMCs with Trizol reagent. For every donor, an aliquot of PBMCs went through flow cytometry to measure the percentages of naive CD45RAhigh/CD27high T cells. Taken from the germline V gene, the CDR1 and CDR2 loops are MNHEY and SVGAGI. V was cut back by 0 bases and J by 5 bases, leaving a gap of 16 bases between them. Including cysteine and phenylalanine, the CDR3 has 16 amino acids. The retained sequence is limited to the CDR3, 48 bases, with the frame set at the first base.

In this chain, TRBV6-5 is recombined with TRBJ2-5, with TRBD1 tentatively as D gene (5 bases match). The sample was blood. The sequence was obtained from a woman in her 30s in good health. The DNA reads TGTGCCAGCAGTTACTCCTCACCAGGGAATCGGGAGACCCAGTACTTC. Its coded protein is CASSYSSPGNRETQYF.